Following are 9 T cell receptor beta chains from one sample sequenced in a study of OX40 agonist ivuxolimab in advanced cancers. The method was immunoSEQ multiplex PCR; TCRdb's version includes in-frame clones alone and lacks a portion of them. There are about 20,000 clones in the sample; approximately 80% occur only once, and 24% lies in the top ten. The sequencing here drew on CD4+ or CD8+ T cells sorted from blood, taken in a trial of the OX40 agonist ivuxolimab. Receptors originate from an adult with an advanced solid tumor such as melanoma, head and neck, liver or kidney cancer.

J is TRBJ1-3 and V is TRBV4-1; D not certain. Germline CDR1 is MGHRA and CDR2 is YSYEKL. CDR3 length: 14 amino acids. Between the trimmed V and J ends, which lost 1 base and 7 bases, there was a span of 11 bases. CDR3 DNA sequence: TGCGCCAGCAGCCAAGTCGGGGAGAGGAACACCATATATTTT. Amino acid sequence: CASSQVGERNTIYF.

V is TRBV6-6 and J is TRBJ1-1; TRBD1 aligns across 8 bases. J was trimmed by 1 base and V by 6 bases; bases with no gene match: 4. This CDR3 region has 14 residues. Germline-derived CDR1 and CDR2 are MNHNY and SVGAGI (reference sequence). CDR3 loop: CASRGQGSNTEAFF. For the CDR3, the DNA is TGTGCCAGCAGAGGACAGGGATCGAACACTGAAGCTTTCTTT.

The V gene is TRBV9, the J gene TRBJ2-7; a weak D match, TRBD2 (6 bases). V dropped 3 bases and J dropped 2 bases, with 18 bases sitting between them. Germline V CDR1 and CDR2: SGDLS, YYNGEE. There are 16 residues in the CDR3. In DNA form, the CDR3 reads TGTGCCAGCAGCGCATCATCCCAGGGAGGACCCTACGAGCAGTACTTC. Translating gives CASSASSQGGPYEQYF.

The gene calls are TRBV9 and TRBJ2-3; 7 nucleotides agree with TRBD1. The CDR3 has 16 residues. Per the germline V gene, CDR1 is SGDLS and CDR2 is YYNGEE. Trimming at V came to 0 bases and at J to 2 bases, leaving 6 bases not matched to a gene. The CDR3 spells CASSVVRTGHTDTQYF. The DNA for the CDR3 is TGTGCCAGCAGCGTAGTCAGGACAGGACACACAGATACGCAGTATTTT.

This clone was detected once. V gene TRBV9 combines with J gene TRBJ2-7; the match to TRBD2 covers 7 bases. CDR3 length equals 16 residues. The trim removed 3 bases at V and 0 bases at J, leaving 9 bases unmatched. Per germline, CDR1 SGDLS and CDR2 YYNGEE. As DNA, the CDR3 is TGTGCCAGCAGCGGGGGGGGAGCGGGACTCTCCTACGAGCAGTACTTC. It translates to CASSGGGAGLSYEQYF.

This rearrangement joins TRBV7-9 to TRBJ1-2; D gene uncertain. Trimming took off 3 bases at V and 6 bases at J, with 17 bases between the two ends. Germline CDR1 is SEHNR and CDR2 is FQNEAQ (reference sequence). This CDR3 is 15 amino acids long. The CDR3 loop is CASSLSATPRDGYTF. The CDR3 coding sequence is TGTGCCAGCAGCTTGTCCGCGACACCGAGGGATGGCTACACCTTC.

This clone turned up a few times. J is TRBJ2-2 and V is TRBV5-1; D might be TRBD1 (8 bases). Trimming removed 1 base at V and 4 bases at J, with 11 bases between. Per the germline V gene, CDR1 is SGHRS and CDR2 is YFSETQ. This CDR3 has 15 residues. The CDR3 coding sequence is TGCGCCAGCAGCTTGACAGGGGGGGCCACCGGGGAGCTGTTTTTT. Protein: CASSLTGGATGELFF.

The chain is built from TRBV6-6 and TRBJ1-1; D unclear. The CDR3 consists of 13 residues. Trimming took off 6 bases at V and 5 bases at J, with 13 bases between the two ends. Germline V gives CDR1 MNHNY, CDR2 SVGAGI (reference sequence). Here the CDR3 reads CASSNAVVTEAFF. CDR3 coding DNA: TGTGCCAGCAGCAACGCCGTTGTGACTGAAGCTTTCTTT.

This clone was seen once. The chain couples TRBV7-9 to TRBJ2-5; TRBD2 matches at 11 bases. The J call may be faulty, since TRBJ2-7 better matches the DNA end. The germline V gene encodes CDR1 SEHNR and CDR2 FQNEAQ (reference sequence). This CDR3 comprises 16 residues. CDR3 nucleotide sequence: TGTGCCAGCAGCCCAGATAGCGGGGGGGCTTCCTACGAGCAGTACTTC. Translated: CASSPDSGGASYEQYF.